This T cell receptor (beta chain) comes out of a study of vaccination effects on CD4 cells after COVID-19. On the study more broadly: For each well, 1.5 million to 2 million PBMC were cultured with about 10 IU/ml IL-2 and around 10 ug/ml peptides. Study results and caveats: Late in the post-vaccination period, infection-induced and vaccine-induced clones underwent marked clonal contraction. Convalescent patients were scarce in the study, and it lacked early post-infection timepoints.

V lost 5 bases, J lost 12 bases, and 20 bases lay in between. The CDR3 is 14 amino acids. Germline V gene data show CDR1 as MDHEN and CDR2 as SYDVKM. Assay: immunoSEQ multiplex PCR; the TCRdb copy retains only in-frame clones and omits some. The repertoire holds over 45,000 clones, approximately 70% seen once, with nearly 5.5% in the top ten. About this clone: The antigen is unknown.

A roughly ten-day culture period preceded the isolation of CD4+ T cells. Prior SARS-CoV-2 infection was absent in the vaccine recipients, as shown by negative nucleocapsid antibodies. The chain couples TRBV28 to TRBJ2-1, with D unresolved. The TCR sequence derives from a human donor who received a COVID-19 vaccine. The specimen was CD4+ T cells from PBMCs cultured without peptide, collected before COVID-19 vaccination. In DNA form, the CDR3 reads TGTGCCAGCAGTCCCCAAGTCCCAGCCCCCGGGCAGTTCTTC. Its protein product is CASSPQVPAPGQFF.